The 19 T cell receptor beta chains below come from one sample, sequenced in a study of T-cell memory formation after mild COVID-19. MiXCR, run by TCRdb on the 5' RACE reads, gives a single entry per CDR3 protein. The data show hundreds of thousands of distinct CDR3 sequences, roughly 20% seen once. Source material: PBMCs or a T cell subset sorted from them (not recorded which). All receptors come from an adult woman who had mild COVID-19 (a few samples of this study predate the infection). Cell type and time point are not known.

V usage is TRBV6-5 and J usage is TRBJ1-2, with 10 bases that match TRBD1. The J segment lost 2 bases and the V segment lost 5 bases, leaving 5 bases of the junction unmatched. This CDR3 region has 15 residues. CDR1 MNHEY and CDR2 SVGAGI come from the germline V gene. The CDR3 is CASSDPGQGNYGYTF. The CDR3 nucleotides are TGTGCCAGCAGTGATCCGGGACAGGGGAACTATGGCTACACCTTC.

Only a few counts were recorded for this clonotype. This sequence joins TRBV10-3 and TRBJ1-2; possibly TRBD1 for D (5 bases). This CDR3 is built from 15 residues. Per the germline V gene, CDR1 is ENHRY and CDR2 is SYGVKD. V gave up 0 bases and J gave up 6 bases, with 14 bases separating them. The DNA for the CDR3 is TGTGCCATCAGTGAGTCGTTGGGACTATCGGATGGCTACACCTTC. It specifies CAISESLGLSDGYTF.

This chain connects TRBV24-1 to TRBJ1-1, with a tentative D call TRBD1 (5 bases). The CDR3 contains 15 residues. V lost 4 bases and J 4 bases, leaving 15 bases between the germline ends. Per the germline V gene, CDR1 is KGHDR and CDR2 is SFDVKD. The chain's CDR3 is CATSERTAGATEAFF. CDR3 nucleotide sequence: TGTGCCACCAGTGAGCGGACGGCCGGGGCCACTGAAGCTTTCTTT.

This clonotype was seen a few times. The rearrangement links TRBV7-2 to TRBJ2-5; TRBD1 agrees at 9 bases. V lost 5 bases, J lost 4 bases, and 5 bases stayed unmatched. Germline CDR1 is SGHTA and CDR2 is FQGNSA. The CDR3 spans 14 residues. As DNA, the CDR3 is TGTGCCAGCAGCAAAGACAGGGGGAGAGAGACCCAGTACTTC. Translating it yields CASSKDRGRETQYF.

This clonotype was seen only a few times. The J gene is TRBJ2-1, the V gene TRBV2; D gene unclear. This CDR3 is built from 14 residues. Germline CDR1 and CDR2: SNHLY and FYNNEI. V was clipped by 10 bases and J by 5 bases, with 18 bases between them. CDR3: CATAVSRINNEQFF. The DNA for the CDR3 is TGTGCCACCGCCGTTAGCCGGATTAACAATGAGCAGTTCTTC.

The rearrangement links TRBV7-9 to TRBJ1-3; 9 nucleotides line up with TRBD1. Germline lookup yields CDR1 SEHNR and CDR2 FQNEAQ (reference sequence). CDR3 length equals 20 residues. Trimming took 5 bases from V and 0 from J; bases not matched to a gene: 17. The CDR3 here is CASSHPSLWGQGDSGNTIYF. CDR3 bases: TGTGCCAGCAGCCACCCGTCATTATGGGGACAGGGAGACTCTGGAAACACCATATATTTT.

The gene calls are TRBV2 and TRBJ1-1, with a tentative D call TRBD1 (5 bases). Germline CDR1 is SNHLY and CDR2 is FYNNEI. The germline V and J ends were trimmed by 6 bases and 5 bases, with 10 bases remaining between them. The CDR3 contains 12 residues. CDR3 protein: CASRGWGTEAFF. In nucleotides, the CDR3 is TGTGCCAGCAGGGGGTGGGGGACTGAAGCTTTCTTT.

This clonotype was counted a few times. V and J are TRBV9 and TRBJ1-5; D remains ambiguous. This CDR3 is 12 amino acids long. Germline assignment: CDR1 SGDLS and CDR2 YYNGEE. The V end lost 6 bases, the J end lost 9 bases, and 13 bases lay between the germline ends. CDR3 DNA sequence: TGTGCCAGCAATGGCTCAAATTGGCCCCAGCATTTT. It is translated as CASNGSNWPQHF.

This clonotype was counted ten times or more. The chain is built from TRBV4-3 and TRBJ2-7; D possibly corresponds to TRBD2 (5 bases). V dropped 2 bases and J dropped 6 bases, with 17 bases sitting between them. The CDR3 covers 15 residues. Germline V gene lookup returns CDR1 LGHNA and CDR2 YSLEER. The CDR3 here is CASSQHSHLGGEQYF. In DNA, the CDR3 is TGCGCCAGCAGCCAACACTCTCACTTAGGAGGCGAGCAGTACTTC.

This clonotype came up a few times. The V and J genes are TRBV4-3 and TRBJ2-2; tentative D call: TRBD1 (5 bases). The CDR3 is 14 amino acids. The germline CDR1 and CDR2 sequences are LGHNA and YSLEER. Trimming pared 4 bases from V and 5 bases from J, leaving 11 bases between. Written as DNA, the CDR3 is TGCGCCAGCAGCCCAGGGATAGAAACCGGGGAGCTGTTTTTT. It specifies CASSPGIETGELFF.

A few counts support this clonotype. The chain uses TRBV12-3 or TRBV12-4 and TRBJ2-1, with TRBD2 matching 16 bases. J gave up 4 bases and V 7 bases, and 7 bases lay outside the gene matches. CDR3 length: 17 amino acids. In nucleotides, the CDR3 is TGTGCCAGCATCGGGACTAGCGGGGGGGCTAGTTACAATGAGCAGTTCTTC. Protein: CASIGTSGGASYNEQFF.

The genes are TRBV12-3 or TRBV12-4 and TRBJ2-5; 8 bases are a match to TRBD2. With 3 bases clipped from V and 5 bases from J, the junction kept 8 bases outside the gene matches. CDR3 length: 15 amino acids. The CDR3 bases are TGTGCCAGCAGTTTTCTAGCGGGTTTTGTGGAGACCCAGTACTTC. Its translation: CASSFLAGFVETQYF.

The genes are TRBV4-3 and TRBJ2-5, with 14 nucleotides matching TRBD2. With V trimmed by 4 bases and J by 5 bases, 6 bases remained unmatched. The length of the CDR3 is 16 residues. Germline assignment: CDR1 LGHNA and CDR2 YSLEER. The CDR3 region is CASSPGTSGSWETQYF. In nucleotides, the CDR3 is TGCGCCAGCAGCCCGGGGACTAGCGGGAGTTGGGAGACCCAGTACTTC.

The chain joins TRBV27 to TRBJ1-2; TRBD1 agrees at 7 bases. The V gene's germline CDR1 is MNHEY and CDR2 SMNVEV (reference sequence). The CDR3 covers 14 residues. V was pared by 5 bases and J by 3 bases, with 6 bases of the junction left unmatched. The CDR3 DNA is TGTGCCAGCAGTCAAAGGGGGCCTTACTATGGCTACACCTTC. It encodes CASSQRGPYYGYTF.

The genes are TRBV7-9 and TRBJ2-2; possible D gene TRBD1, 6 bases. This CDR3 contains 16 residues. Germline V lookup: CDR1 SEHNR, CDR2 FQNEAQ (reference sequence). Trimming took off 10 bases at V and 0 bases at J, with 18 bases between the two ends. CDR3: CATKQTGYANTGELFF. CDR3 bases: TGTGCCACGAAACAGACAGGTTACGCGAACACCGGGGAGCTGTTTTTT.

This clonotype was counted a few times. As DNA, the CDR3 is TGTGCCAGCAGCCCAGACAGGATTCCGAACACTGAAGCTTTCTTT. It yields the protein CASSPDRIPNTEAFF. The J gene is TRBJ1-1, the V gene TRBV7-6; the D gene is possibly TRBD1 (6 bases). The germline V gene encodes CDR1 SGHVS and CDR2 FNYEAQ. The V and J ends lost 5 bases and 1 base respectively, with 14 bases between them. The CDR3 is 15 amino acids.

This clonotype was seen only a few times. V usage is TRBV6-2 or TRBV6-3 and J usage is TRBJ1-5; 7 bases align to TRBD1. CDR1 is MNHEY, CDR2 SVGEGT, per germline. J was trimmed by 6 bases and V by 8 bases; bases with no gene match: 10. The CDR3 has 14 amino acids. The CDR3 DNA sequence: TGTGCCAGCCGACCACAGGGGCCGGGTCAGCCCCAGCATTTT. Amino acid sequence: CASRPQGPGQPQHF.

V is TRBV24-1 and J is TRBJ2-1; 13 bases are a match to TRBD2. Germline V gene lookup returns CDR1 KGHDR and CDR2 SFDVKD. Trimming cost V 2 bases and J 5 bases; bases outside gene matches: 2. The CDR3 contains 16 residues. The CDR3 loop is CATSDSGLAGDNEQFF. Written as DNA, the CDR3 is TGTGCCACCAGTGATTCTGGACTAGCGGGGGACAATGAGCAGTTCTTC.

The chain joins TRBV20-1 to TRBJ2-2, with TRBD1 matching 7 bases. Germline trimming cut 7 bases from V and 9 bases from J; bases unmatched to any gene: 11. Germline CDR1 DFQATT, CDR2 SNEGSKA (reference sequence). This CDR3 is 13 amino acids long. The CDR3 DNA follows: TGCAGTGGGTGGGGACAGCTTGCAAGGGAGCTGTTTTTT. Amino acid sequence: CSGWGQLARELFF.